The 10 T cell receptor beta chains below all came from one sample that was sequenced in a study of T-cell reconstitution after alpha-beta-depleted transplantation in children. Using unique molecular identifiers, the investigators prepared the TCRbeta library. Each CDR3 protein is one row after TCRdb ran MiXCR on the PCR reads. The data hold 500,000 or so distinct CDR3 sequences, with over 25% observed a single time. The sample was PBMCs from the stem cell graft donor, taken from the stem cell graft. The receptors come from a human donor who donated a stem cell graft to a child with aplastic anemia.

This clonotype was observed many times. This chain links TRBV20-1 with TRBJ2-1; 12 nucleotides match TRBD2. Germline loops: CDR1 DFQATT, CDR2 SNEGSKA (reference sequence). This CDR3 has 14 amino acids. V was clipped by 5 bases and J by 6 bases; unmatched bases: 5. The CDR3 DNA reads TGCAGTGCTTCTCTAGCGGGAGGGCCCAATGAGCAGTTCTTC. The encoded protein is CSASLAGGPNEQFF.

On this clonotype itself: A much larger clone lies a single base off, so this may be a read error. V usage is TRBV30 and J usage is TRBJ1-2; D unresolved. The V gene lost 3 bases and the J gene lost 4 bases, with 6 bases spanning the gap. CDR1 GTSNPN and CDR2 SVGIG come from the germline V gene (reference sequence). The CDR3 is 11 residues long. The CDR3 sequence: CAWSPTYGYTF. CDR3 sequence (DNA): TGTGCCTGGAGCCCAACCTATGGCTACACCTTC.

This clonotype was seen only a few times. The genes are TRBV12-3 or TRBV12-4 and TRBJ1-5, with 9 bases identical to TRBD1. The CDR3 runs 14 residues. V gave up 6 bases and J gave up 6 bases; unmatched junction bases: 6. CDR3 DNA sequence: TGTGCCAGCAGAGGCGGGACAGGGAGTCAGCCCCAGCATTTT. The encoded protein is CASRGGTGSQPQHF.

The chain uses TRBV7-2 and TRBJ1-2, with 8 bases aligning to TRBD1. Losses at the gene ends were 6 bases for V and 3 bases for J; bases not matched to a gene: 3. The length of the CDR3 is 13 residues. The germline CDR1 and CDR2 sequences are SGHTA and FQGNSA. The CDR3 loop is CASRPGGDYGYTF. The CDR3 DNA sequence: TGTGCCAGCAGACCAGGGGGCGACTATGGCTACACCTTC.

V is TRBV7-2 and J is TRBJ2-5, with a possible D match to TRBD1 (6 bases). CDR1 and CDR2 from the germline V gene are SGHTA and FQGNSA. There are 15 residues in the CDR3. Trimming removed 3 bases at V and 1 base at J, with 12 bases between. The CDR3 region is CASSFVGTTQETQYF. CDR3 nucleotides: TGTGCCAGCAGCTTCGTAGGGACAACCCAAGAGACCCAGTACTTC.

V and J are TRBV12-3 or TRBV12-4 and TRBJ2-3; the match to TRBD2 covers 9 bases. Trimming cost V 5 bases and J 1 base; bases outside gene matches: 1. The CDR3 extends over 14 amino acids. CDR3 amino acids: CASSPSGGTDTQYF. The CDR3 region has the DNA TGTGCCAGCAGTCCTAGCGGGGGCACAGATACGCAGTATTTT.

The CDR3 is CASSLWSSQETQYF. Here the CDR3 DNA reads TGCGCCAGCAGCTTGTGGTCTTCCCAAGAGACCCAGTACTTC. The chain combines TRBV5-1 with TRBJ2-5; no definite D call. The germline V gene encodes CDR1 SGHRS and CDR2 YFSETQ. V was trimmed by 1 base and J by 1 base, leaving 8 bases between them. The CDR3 has 14 residues.

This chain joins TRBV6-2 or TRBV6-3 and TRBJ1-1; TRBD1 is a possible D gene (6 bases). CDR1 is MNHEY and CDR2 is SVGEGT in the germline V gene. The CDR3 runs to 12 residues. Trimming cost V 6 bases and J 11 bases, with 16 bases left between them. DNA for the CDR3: TGTGCCAGCAGCAACGGGGGGCGGCAGGCTTTCTTT. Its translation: CASSNGGRQAFF.

The CDR3 is CASSLAPTEAHEQYF. The CDR3 bases are TGTGCCAGCAGCTTAGCCCCAACTGAGGCCCACGAGCAGTACTTC. The chain combines TRBV7-2 with TRBJ2-7; D remains unclear. The germline V gene encodes CDR1 SGHTA and CDR2 FQGNSA. There are 15 residues in the CDR3. The germline V and J ends were trimmed by 0 bases and 5 bases, with 14 bases remaining between them.

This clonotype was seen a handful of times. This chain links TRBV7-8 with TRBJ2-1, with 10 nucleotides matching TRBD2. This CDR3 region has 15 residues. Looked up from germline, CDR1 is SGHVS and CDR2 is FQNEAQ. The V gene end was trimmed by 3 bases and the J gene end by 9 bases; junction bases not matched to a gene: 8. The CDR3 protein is CASSLVLAGAVEQFF. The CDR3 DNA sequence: TGTGCCAGCAGCTTGGTCCTAGCGGGAGCGGTTGAGCAGTTCTTC.